What follows are 10 T cell receptor beta chains derived from one specimen sequenced in a study of CD4 T cells in relation to SARS-CoV-2 and coronaviruses (dated by TCRdb to about 2021). CD4+ T cells from unexposed donors were collected before the COVID-19 pandemic (2011-2018). Receptors were amplified or captured by the immunoSEQ multiplex PCR assay. TCRdb limited this immuneACCESS table to in-frame rearrangements with V and J called. A share of clones is missing; checked studies link under half to unresolved V genes, and the rest is unexplained. This sample comprises some 65,000 clones, around 87% of them detected only once. The leading ten clones occupy around 1.6% of the sample. Sequencing input: memory CD4+ T cells from PBMCs. The cell subset or site tag for this specimen amounts to: memory (non-naive) CD4+ T cells. Source of these receptors: a human donor in good health.

The chain combines TRBV5-6 with TRBJ1-2; D ambiguous. The CDR3 is made up of 16 amino acids. V lost 0 bases to trimming and J lost 0 bases, with 12 bases between them. Germline V gene sequence: CDR1 SGHDT, CDR2 YYEEEE. The CDR3 spells CASSLDSFASNYGYTF. Here the CDR3 DNA reads TGTGCCAGCAGCTTGGACAGCTTCGCATCTAACTATGGCTACACCTTC.

This chain connects TRBV5-4 to TRBJ2-1; tentatively, D is TRBD1 (6 bases). The V gene's germline CDR1 is SGHNT and CDR2 YYREEE (reference sequence). Trimming stripped 3 bases from V and 3 bases from J, with 10 bases between. The CDR3 loop spans 14 amino acids. CDR3 sequence: CASSSGQFYNEQFF. DNA for the CDR3: TGTGCCAGCAGCTCAGGACAGTTCTACAATGAGCAGTTCTTC.

The CDR3 coding sequence is TGTGCCATCAGGGAGACTAGCGGGAGTAATTGGGGGAATGAGCAGTTCTTC. This codes for CAIRETSGSNWGNEQFF. V is TRBV10-3 and J is TRBJ2-1, with TRBD2 matching over 12 bases. CDR1 ENHRY and CDR2 SYGVKD come from the germline V gene. The CDR3 covers 17 residues. Losses at the gene ends were 6 bases for V and 7 bases for J; bases not matched to a gene: 13.

The CDR3 region is CATSPGGDTQYF. The CDR3 region has the DNA TGTGCCACCAGCCCGGGCGGGGATACGCAGTATTTT. The V and J genes are TRBV15 and TRBJ2-3; tentatively, D is TRBD2 (5 bases). The CDR3 has 12 amino acids. Germline CDR1 reads LNHNV; CDR2 reads YYDKDF (reference sequence). Trimming left V 5 bases short and J 6 bases short, with 9 bases between.

The rearrangement uses TRBV2 and TRBJ1-6, with 7 bases identical to TRBD1. Unmatched junction bases numbered 14, after V lost 7 bases and J lost 8 bases. Germline V gene data show CDR1 as SNHLY and CDR2 as FYNNEI. The CDR3 contains 16 residues. CDR3 region: CASNPLEGAGDSPLHF. The CDR3 coding sequence is TGTGCCAGCAACCCGCTCGAGGGGGCGGGGGATTCACCCCTCCACTTT.

In its sample, this clone was seen once. Relative to the germline gene, one junction end is altered; a read error may explain this. V gene TRBV5-1 combines with J gene TRBJ2-5; D is perhaps TRBD2 (5 bases). The CDR3 is made up of 15 amino acids. Germline loops: CDR1 SGHRS, CDR2 YFSETQ. CDR3 loop: CASSLAPGTQETQYF. DNA of the CDR3: TGCGCCAGCAGCTTGGCCCCGGGAACTCAAGAAACCCAGTACTTC.

This clone was counted only a few times. This chain connects TRBV7-3 to TRBJ2-2; 16 bases are shared with TRBD2. CDR1 and CDR2 from the germline V gene are SGHTA and FQGTGA. The length of the CDR3 is 20 residues. V gave up 2 bases and J gave up 4 bases; unmatched junction bases: 10. The CDR3 sequence: CASSLQPGTSGGGITGELFF. CDR3 DNA sequence: TGTGCCAGCAGCTTACAGCCCGGGACTAGCGGGGGGGGCATCACCGGGGAGCTGTTTTTT.

This chain links TRBV5-1 with TRBJ1-3, with D tentatively TRBD1 (6 bases). Deletions cut 0 bases from V and 0 bases from J, with 10 bases between. The CDR3 loop spans 16 amino acids. Germline V gene sequence: CDR1 SGHRS, CDR2 YFSETQ. The CDR3 spells CASSLVGQFSGNTIYF. The CDR3 DNA reads as TGCGCCAGCAGCTTGGTTGGACAGTTCTCTGGAAACACCATATATTTT.

This rearrangement joins TRBV18 to TRBJ1-6; TRBD1 aligns across 7 bases. The junction had 7 bases not matched to a gene; V was cut back by 2 bases and J by 6 bases. The CDR3 is made up of 16 amino acids. Germline V gene data show CDR1 as KGHSH and CDR2 as LQKENI. The chain's CDR3 is CASSPRQGSSNSPLHF. The CDR3 DNA sequence: TGTGCCAGCTCACCAAGACAGGGATCGAGTAATTCACCCCTCCACTTT.

The chain uses TRBV18 and TRBJ1-5; D possibly corresponds to TRBD1 (5 bases). Germline CDR1 is KGHSH and CDR2 is LQKENI. This CDR3 is 15 amino acids long. The V end was cut by 5 bases, the J end by 0 bases, with 11 bases between. CDR3 coding DNA: TGTGCCAGCTCATGGGGGGGAAATAGCAATCAGCCCCAGCATTTT. Residues: CASSWGGNSNQPQHF.